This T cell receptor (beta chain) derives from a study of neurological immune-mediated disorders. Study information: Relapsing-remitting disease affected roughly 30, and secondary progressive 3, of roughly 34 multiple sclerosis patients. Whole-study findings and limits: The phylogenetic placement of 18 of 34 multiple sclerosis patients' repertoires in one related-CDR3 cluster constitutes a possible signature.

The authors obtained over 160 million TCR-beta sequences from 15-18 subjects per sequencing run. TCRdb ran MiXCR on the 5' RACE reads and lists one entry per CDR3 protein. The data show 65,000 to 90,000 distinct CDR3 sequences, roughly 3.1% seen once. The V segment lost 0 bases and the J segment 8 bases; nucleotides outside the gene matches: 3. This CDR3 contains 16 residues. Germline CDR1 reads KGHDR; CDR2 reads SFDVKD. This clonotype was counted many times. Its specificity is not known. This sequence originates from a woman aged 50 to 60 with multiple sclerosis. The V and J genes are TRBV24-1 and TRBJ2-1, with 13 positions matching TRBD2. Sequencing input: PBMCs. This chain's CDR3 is CATSDLGLAGVYEQFF. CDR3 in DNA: TGTGCCACCAGTGATTTGGGACTAGCGGGAGTTTATGAGCAGTTCTTC.